This TCR beta chain appears in the sequencing data of a study of T cell repertoires in aging, cancer and after chemotherapy. Study as a whole: Pre- and post-chemotherapy samples were paired from glioblastoma patients treated with temozolomide-based therapy. Study-wide results and caveats: Loss of evenness, beyond lost richness, contributed to age-related TCR diversity decline in cancer patients. Median generation probability rose over the chemotherapy interval in each cancer cohort, suggesting rebound thymic output.

In its sample, this clonotype ranks as medium-sized. Its cognate antigen is unknown. TRB rearrangements spanning V, D and J were amplified using mixed TRB-A/B primers. TCRdb reanalysed the multiplex PCR reads using MiXCR and keeps one entry per CDR3 protein. The table shows roughly 4,900 distinct CDR3 sequences, with about 27% occurring only once. The template was genomic DNA from peripheral blood, not RNA. The TCR sequence derives from a human donor with a solid tumor. Input material: blood.

The CDR3 nucleotides are TGTGCCAGCAGTGAGTTAGGACCCACAGATACGCAGTATTTT. Protein product: CASSELGPTDTQYF. The chain combines TRBV6-1 with TRBJ2-3; D gene ambiguous. CDR1 is MNHNS and CDR2 is SASEGT in the germline V gene. V lost 3 bases and J lost 2, with 9 bases in between. The CDR3 runs 14 residues.